This TCR beta chain was recorded in a study of control samples from healthy donors and cancer patients. Trimming removed 5 bases from V and 8 bases from J; junction bases left unmatched: 5. Per germline, CDR1 MNHEY and CDR2 SVGAGI. This CDR3 spans 13 amino acids. The repertoire was sequenced with immunoSEQ multiplex PCR; TCRdb's copy has only in-frame clones and lacks some. The sample includes 130,000 or so clones, about 88% of them seen just once. The specimen was blood. This TCR derives from a man aged 50-60 years in good health. The chain uses TRBV6-5 and TRBJ1-5; 8 nucleotides match TRBD1. The DNA for the CDR3 is TGTGCCAGCAGTCAGGACAGGGAGGAGCCCCAGCATTTT. Its translation is CASSQDREEPQHF.